This TCR beta chain was obtained from a study of T cells after yellow fever vaccination. Study background: Fractions with few cells were prepared using SMART-Seq v4 Ultra Low Input. The study, taken as a whole, reports: A weaker secondary response peaked on day 5, the primary on day 15. Among primary-vaccination clones, most reappeared after the booster, at 96% for CD4 and 88% for CD8.

MiXCR, applied by TCRdb to the 5' RACE reads, yields one record per CDR3 protein. This sample has 510,000 or so distinct CDR3 sequences, with 19% found just once. Germline lookup yields CDR1 LNHDA and CDR2 SQIVND (reference sequence). J gave up 5 bases and V 5 bases, and 17 bases lay outside the gene matches. The length of the CDR3 is 18 residues. With respect to this clonotype: Its specificity is not known.

This clonotype was obtained from a man in his thirties or forties who received the YFV17D yellow fever vaccine. The V gene is TRBV19, the J gene TRBJ2-4, with 8 bases that match TRBD2. The material was PBMCs, obtained 15 days after the yellow fever booster vaccination. CDR3: CASSLTSVPALGENIQYF. CDR3 in DNA: TGTGCCAGTAGTCTGACTAGCGTACCAGCCTTAGGGGAAAACATTCAGTACTTC.